Following are 31 T cell receptor beta chains from one sample sequenced in a study of cytomegalovirus exposure and HLA in healthy donors. Method: immunoSEQ multiplex PCR; TCRdb's copy keeps in-frame clones and lacks some. The sample lists some 150,000 clones; roughly 89% were seen once. What was sequenced was PBMCs. These receptors originate from a woman between 25 and 40 years old in good health and CMV-seronegative.

The chain combines TRBV4-1 with TRBJ2-2; TRBD1 is a possible D gene (5 bases). Trimming stripped 3 bases from V and 0 bases from J, with 11 bases between. This CDR3 contains 16 residues. The germline CDR1 and CDR2 sequences are MGHRA and YSYEKL. This CDR3 reads CASSQYQGTNTGELFF. The CDR3 nucleotides read TGCGCCAGCAGCCAGTATCAGGGCACGAACACCGGGGAGCTGTTTTTT.

The chain uses TRBV27 and TRBJ1-5, with 7 bases identical to TRBD1. The junction had 14 bases not matched to a gene; V was cut back by 5 bases and J by 4 bases. Germline CDR1 reads MNHEY; CDR2 reads SMNVEV (reference sequence). CDR3 length equals 17 residues. The DNA for the CDR3 is TGTGCCAGCAGTGTCGGCGGGGGGACAGTGCGAAATCAGCCCCAGCATTTT. Translating gives CASSVGGGTVRNQPQHF.

There are a few counts of this clone. J is TRBJ1-2 and V is TRBV5-1; tentative D call: TRBD1 (6 bases). Germline V gene data show CDR1 as SGHRS and CDR2 as YFSETQ. The V gene lost 4 bases and the J gene lost 4 bases, with 8 bases spanning the gap. The CDR3 is 12 amino acids. This chain's CDR3 is CASSLDSYGYTF. In nucleotides, the CDR3 is TGCGCCAGCAGCCTGGACAGCTATGGCTACACCTTC. Together with reference TRBV5-1 and TRBJ1-2, the CDR3 gives the full variable domain: KAGVTQTPRYLIKTRGQQVTLSCSPISGHRSVSWYQQTPGQGLQFLFEYFSETQRNKGNFPGRFSGRQFSNSRSEMNVSTLELGDSALYLCASSLDSYGYTFGSGTRLTVV.

The chain uses TRBV4-1 and TRBJ2-4; 8 nucleotides align to TRBD2. This CDR3 is 19 amino acids long. With 0 bases clipped from V and 0 bases from J, the junction kept 10 bases outside the gene matches. CDR1 is MGHRA, CDR2 YSYEKL, per germline. The CDR3 here is CASSQEAGGIPLAKNIQYF. CDR3 DNA: TGCGCCAGCAGCCAAGAGGCGGGGGGTATTCCACTAGCCAAAAACATTCAGTACTTC.

The V gene is TRBV2, the J gene TRBJ2-7, with D unresolved. Trimming removed 1 base from V and 6 bases from J, with 7 bases in between. CDR1 and CDR2 (germline): SNHLY, FYNNEI. The length of the CDR3 is 12 residues. CDR3 sequence (DNA): TGTGCCAGCAGTGAAGGAGCTAGCGAGCAGTACTTC. Its translation: CASSEGASEQYF.

This clone came up a few times. The rearrangement uses TRBV7-9 and TRBJ2-7; TRBD1 agrees at 9 bases. V gave up 4 bases and J gave up 7 bases; unmatched junction bases: 11. The CDR3 consists of 15 residues. Germline V lookup: CDR1 SEHNR, CDR2 FQNEAQ (reference sequence). In DNA, the CDR3 is TGTGCCAGCAGCTCAAGCCGGGACAGGGTAGTTGAGCAGTACTTC. Residues: CASSSSRDRVVEQYF.

The V gene is TRBV29-1, the J gene TRBJ1-5; 11 nucleotides align to TRBD1. CDR1 is SQVTM, CDR2 ANQGSEA, per germline. Trimming at V came to 6 bases and at J to 3 bases, leaving 13 bases not matched to a gene. The CDR3 contains 17 residues. CDR3 sequence (DNA): TGCAGCGTGAAGAGCGGCCGGGACAGGGGGTTCAATCAGCCCCAGCATTTT. Translation: CSVKSGRDRGFNQPQHF.

This CDR3 is CASSTGYGYTF. The CDR3 nucleotides read TGCGCCAGCTCGACAGGCTATGGCTACACCTTC. The rearrangement uses TRBV5-1 and TRBJ1-2, with D possibly TRBD1 on 6 matching bases. The germline V gene has CDR1 SGHRS and CDR2 YFSETQ. The CDR3 runs 11 residues. V was cut by 7 bases and J by 4 bases, with 8 bases left in between.

The chain employs TRBV19 and TRBJ2-7; tentatively, D is TRBD1 (6 bases). Between the trimmed V and J ends, which lost 9 bases and 2 bases, there was a span of 14 bases. The germline gives CDR1 LNHDA, CDR2 SQIVND (reference sequence). The CDR3 has 13 residues. The CDR3: CASSYRATYEQYF. CDR3 DNA: TGTGCCAGCTCCTACAGGGCTACCTACGAGCAGTACTTC.

The CDR3 protein is CASRMVGRPNYGYTF. The DNA of the CDR3 is TGTGCCAGCAGAATGGTGGGCCGGCCTAACTATGGCTACACCTTC. The chain is built from TRBV5-6 and TRBJ1-2; no clear D. The CDR3 covers 15 residues. V shed 5 bases and J shed 0 bases, with 14 bases lying between them. CDR1 SGHDT and CDR2 YYEEEE come from the germline V gene.

The V and J genes are TRBV5-1 and TRBJ1-3; no definite D call. This CDR3 is 15 amino acids long. The germline V and J ends were trimmed by 5 bases and 2 bases, with 14 bases remaining between them. The germline CDR1 and CDR2 sequences are SGHRS and YFSETQ. The CDR3 DNA reads TGCGCCAGCAGAGGCCAGTTCGGAGCTGGAAACACCATATATTTT. As protein: CASRGQFGAGNTIYF.

This clone was seen only a few times. The chain is built from TRBV19 and TRBJ1-6; the match to TRBD1 covers 9 bases. The CDR3 covers 12 residues. CDR1 is LNHDA and CDR2 is SQIVND in the germline V gene (reference sequence). CDR3 nucleotides: TGTGCAGCGGGGACAGGGAATTCACCCCTCCACTTT. Translated: CAAGTGNSPLHF.

The rearrangement links TRBV10-3 to TRBJ2-2, with 10 bases aligning to TRBD1. With 6 bases clipped from V and 2 bases from J, the junction kept 6 bases outside the gene matches. Germline assignment: CDR1 ENHRY and CDR2 SYGVKD. This CDR3 is 16 amino acids long. The CDR3, as DNA: TGTGCCATCAGCCCCCGGGACAGGGGAAACACCGGGGAGCTGTTTTTT. This sequence encodes CAISPRDRGNTGELFF.

In its sample, this clone was seen a few times. Germline is not matched at one junction end, which may reflect a read error. The rearrangement uses TRBV7-7 and TRBJ2-5; 8 bases line up with TRBD1. Germline CDR1 SSHAT, CDR2 FNYEAQ (reference sequence). The CDR3 covers 14 residues. The DNA of the CDR3 is TGTGCTAGCAGCCGACAGGGGCTCCAAGAGACCCAGTACTTC. Its translation is CASSRQGLQETQYF.

The chain employs TRBV5-1 and TRBJ1-1; 10 bases agree with TRBD1. From germline, CDR1 is SGHRS and CDR2 YFSETQ. The CDR3 sequence is 16 residues long. V was pared by 3 bases and J by 4 bases, with 9 bases of the junction left unmatched. CDR3 in DNA: TGCGCCAGCAGCTACGGACAGGGGGGAAGGTTCACTGAAGCTTTCTTT. Translating gives CASSYGQGGRFTEAFF. Full variable domain (missing parts from reference TRBV5-1 and TRBJ1-1): KAGVTQTPRYLIKTRGQQVTLSCSPISGHRSVSWYQQTPGQGLQFLFEYFSETQRNKGNFPGRFSGRQFSNSRSEMNVSTLELGDSALYLCASSYGQGGRFTEAFFGQGTRLTVV.

The chain uses TRBV5-1 and TRBJ2-7; TRBD2 matches 12 bases. Per germline, CDR1 SGHRS and CDR2 YFSETQ. The junction had 5 bases not matched to a gene; V was cut back by 3 bases and J by 4 bases. The CDR3 totals 15 residues. CDR3 DNA: TGCGCCAGCAGCTCCAAAACTAGCGGGGGGTACGAGCAGTACTTC. It encodes CASSSKTSGGYEQYF. The full variable domain, completed using reference TRBV5-1 and TRBJ2-7, is KAGVTQTPRYLIKTRGQQVTLSCSPISGHRSVSWYQQTPGQGLQFLFEYFSETQRNKGNFPGRFSGRQFSNSRSEMNVSTLELGDSALYLCASSSKTSGGYEQYFGPGTRLTVT.

This clone has only a few counts. The chain has TRBV15 and TRBJ2-1; the D gene is possibly TRBD1 (6 bases). Germline loops: CDR1 LNHNV, CDR2 YYDKDF (reference sequence). Trimming removed 5 bases from V and 6 bases from J, with 20 bases in between. CDR3 length: 16 residues. This CDR3 is CATSGADRPLSNEQFF. The CDR3 DNA reads TGTGCCACCAGCGGGGCAGACAGGCCCCTTTCCAATGAGCAGTTCTTC.

The rearrangement links TRBV15 to TRBJ1-2; a weak D match, TRBD1 (5 bases). The ends were cut back, 1 base at V and 2 bases at J, with 26 bases in the middle. The CDR3 has 20 residues. Germline CDR1 and CDR2: LNHNV and YYDKDF (reference sequence). The CDR3 nucleotides are TGTGCCACCAGCAGAGCAACCCTGCAGGGCCGGCCCGGTGTGAACTATGGCTACACCTTC. This sequence encodes CATSRATLQGRPGVNYGYTF.

This CDR3 reads CASIVAGVNQPQHF. Here the CDR3 DNA reads TGTGCCAGCATAGTGGCAGGGGTGAATCAGCCCCAGCATTTT. The chain couples TRBV6-1 to TRBJ1-5; TRBD1 is a possible D gene (6 bases). CDR1 is MNHNS and CDR2 is SASEGT in the germline V gene. V was cut by 7 bases and J by 4 bases, with 14 bases left in between. CDR3 length: 14 residues.

V and J are TRBV4-1 and TRBJ1-3; 10 nucleotides match TRBD1. There are 18 residues in the CDR3. Germline CDR1 reads MGHRA; CDR2 reads YSYEKL. The V and J ends lost 3 bases and 3 bases, in that order; junction bases with no gene match: 11. The CDR3 DNA reads TGCGCCAGCAGCCAGGATCCGGGACAGGGGATTGGTGGAAACACCATATATTTT. Translated: CASSQDPGQGIGGNTIYF.

J is TRBJ1-3 and V is TRBV7-8, with D perhaps TRBD1 (5 bases). The CDR3 length is 14 residues. The V end lost 5 bases, the J end lost 4 bases, and 12 bases lay between the germline ends. From germline, CDR1 is SGHVS and CDR2 FQNEAQ. CDR3 residues: CASSGGDPGNTIYF. CDR3 nucleotides: TGTGCCAGCAGCGGGGGGGACCCCGGAAACACCATATATTTT.

The chain has TRBV14 and TRBJ1-2; D ambiguous. Germline V gene data show CDR1 as SGHDN and CDR2 as FVKESK. CDR3 length equals 12 residues. V lost 1 base and J lost 5, with 5 bases in between. The CDR3 nucleotides read TGTGCCAGCAGCCAAGCCCAGTATGGCTACACCTTC. Encoded protein: CASSQAQYGYTF.

This clone was recorded only once. The DNA for the CDR3 is TGCAGCGTTGAAGATTGGAGCCAAACACCTTCTTCTAACTATGGCTACACCTTC. Amino acids: CSVEDWSQTPSSNYGYTF. This chain links TRBV29-1 with TRBJ1-2; D is undetermined. In germline, CDR1 is SQVTM, CDR2 ANQGSEA. The CDR3 contains 18 residues. Trimming removed 0 bases at V and 0 bases at J, with 20 bases between.

This clone was found a few times. For the CDR3, the DNA is TGTGCCAGCAGTGAAAGGATGGGGGACAGTTCCTACGAGCAGTACTTC. It codes for CASSERMGDSSYEQYF. The chain carries TRBV6-1 and TRBJ2-7, with 7 nucleotides matching TRBD1. Germline lookup yields CDR1 MNHNS and CDR2 SASEGT. V lost 2 bases, J lost 1 base, and 8 bases stayed unmatched. This CDR3 comprises 16 residues.

This clone was seen only once. The gene calls are TRBV7-2 and TRBJ1-5; no definite D call. The V gene's germline CDR1 is SGHTA and CDR2 FQGNSA. V was trimmed by 7 bases and J by 4 bases, leaving 11 bases between them. This CDR3 is built from 13 residues. CDR3 sequence (DNA): TGTGCCAGCACCCTCACGAGGAATCAGCCCCAGCATTTT. It translates to CASTLTRNQPQHF.

The chain links TRBV5-4 to TRBJ1-1; no reliable D call. The CDR3 is 14 residues long. Germline V CDR1 and CDR2: SGHNT, YYREEE (reference sequence). V dropped 0 bases and J dropped 0 bases, with 6 bases sitting between them. This chain's CDR3 is CASSLVPLNTEAFF. CDR3 in DNA: TGTGCCAGCAGCTTGGTCCCCTTGAACACTGAAGCTTTCTTT. Full variable domain (outside the CDR3, taken from reference TRBV5-4 and TRBJ1-1): ETGVTQSPTHLIKTRGQQVTLRCSSQSGHNTVSWYQQALGQGPQFIFQYYREEENGRGNFPPRFSGLQFPNYSSELNVNALELDDSALYLCASSLVPLNTEAFFGQGTRLTVV.

This clone was recorded only once. V and J are TRBV27 and TRBJ2-5, with 8 bases aligning to TRBD2. Germline values: CDR1 MNHEY, CDR2 SMNVEV (reference sequence). With 5 bases clipped from V and 5 bases from J, the junction kept 7 bases outside the gene matches. CDR3 length equals 14 residues. The CDR3 loop is CASSPGTSWETQYF. CDR3 nucleotides: TGTGCCAGCAGTCCAGGGACTAGTTGGGAGACCCAGTACTTC.

Concerning this clone itself: The sample holds other DNA sequences that translate to the same CDR3. The chain is built from TRBV2 and TRBJ2-3; D possibly corresponds to TRBD1 (6 bases). Trimming left V 7 bases short and J 3 bases short, with 14 bases between. Germline V gene sequence: CDR1 SNHLY, CDR2 FYNNEI. The CDR3 loop spans 14 amino acids. This CDR3 reads CASNRDRGTDTQYF. CDR3 nucleotides: TGTGCCAGCAACAGGGATCGTGGGACAGATACGCAGTATTTT.

This clone was seen only a few times. The chain is built from TRBV14 and TRBJ1-1; 7 bases map to TRBD1. This CDR3 is built from 16 residues. The V segment lost 5 bases and the J segment 4 bases; nucleotides outside the gene matches: 13. CDR1 and CDR2 from the germline V gene are SGHDN and FVKESK. The CDR3 DNA reads TGTGCCAGCAGCTCGGACCTGACAGGGCTAGGCACTGAAGCTTTCTTT. Its translation is CASSSDLTGLGTEAFF.

The chain has TRBV27 and TRBJ1-1; D is possibly TRBD1 (5 bases). Germline assignment: CDR1 MNHEY and CDR2 SMNVEV (reference sequence). V lost 6 bases and J lost 11, with 22 bases in between. The CDR3 sequence is 14 residues long. The CDR3 nucleotides are TGTGCCAGCAGACCCCGGGACGCCTGGAGCGGGGCTTTCTTT. Translating gives CASRPRDAWSGAFF.

The CDR3 bases are TGTGCCACCAGCAGGGAGACAGGGTCTAATGAAAAACTGTTTTTT. It specifies CATSRETGSNEKLFF. The chain is built from TRBV15 and TRBJ1-4, with TRBD1 matching over 7 bases. Germline-derived CDR1 and CDR2 are LNHNV and YYDKDF (reference sequence). The V and J ends lost 3 bases and 3 bases, in that order; junction bases with no gene match: 4. The length of the CDR3 is 15 residues. The full variable domain, completed using reference TRBV15 and TRBJ1-4, is DAMVIQNPRYQVTQFGKPVTLSCSQTLNHNVMYWYQQKSSQAPKLLFHYYDKDFNNEADTPDNFQSRRPNTSFCFLDIRSPGLGDTAMYLCATSRETGSNEKLFFGSGTQLSVL.